The next 8 T cell receptor beta chains were all read from a single sample in a study of graft-versus-host responses after intestinal transplantation. Libraries were prepared by immunoSEQ multiplex PCR; TCRdb keeps only in-frame clonotypes and omits some of them. Altogether around 9,900 clones are present, just under 95% being singletons, with the ten largest covering roughly 2%. This material consisted of PBMCs, taken 8 days after intestinal transplant. Receptor source: a human patient who received an intestinal transplant, so some T cells may come from the graft donor.

The rearrangement joins TRBV18 to TRBJ1-1, with 7 bases lining up with TRBD1. The CDR3 is 15 amino acids. Unmatched junction bases numbered 7, after V lost 3 bases and J lost 3 bases. Per the germline V gene, CDR1 is KGHSH and CDR2 is LQKENI. CDR3 sequence (DNA): TGTGCCAGCTCACCGATAGCCAGGGGGGACACTGAAGCTTTCTTT. This encodes CASSPIARGDTEAFF. Variable domain in full (rest from reference TRBV18 and TRBJ1-1): NAGVMQNPRHLVRRRGQEARLRCSPMKGHSHVYWYRQLPEEGLKFMVYLQKENIIDESGMPKERFSAEFPKEGPSILRIQQVVRGDSAAYFCASSPIARGDTEAFFGQGTRLTVV.

The gene calls are TRBV27 and TRBJ1-1; D may be TRBD1 (5 bases). This CDR3 spans 13 amino acids. Germline CDR1 MNHEY, CDR2 SMNVEV (reference sequence). V was shortened by 6 bases and J by 11 bases, with 19 bases between the two germline ends. CDR3 nucleotide sequence: TGTGCCAGCAGCCGGGGGACGGTAGGAGAGGCTTTCTTT. It encodes CASSRGTVGEAFF.

The chain joins TRBV4-1 to TRBJ1-2; perhaps TRBD1 as D (5 bases). V was cut by 0 bases and J by 3 bases, with 14 bases left in between. The CDR3 is made up of 16 amino acids. Germline CDR1 is MGHRA and CDR2 is YSYEKL. The CDR3 bases are TGCGCCAGCAGCCAAGATCGGGACTGGAACTACTATGGCTACACCTTC. As protein: CASSQDRDWNYYGYTF.

The genes are TRBV28 and TRBJ2-1; 7 bases align to TRBD1. The V segment lost 2 bases and the J segment 12 bases; nucleotides outside the gene matches: 13. This CDR3 comprises 15 residues. Germline V gene sequence: CDR1 MDHEN, CDR2 SYDVKM. CDR3 nucleotide sequence: TGTGCCAGCAGTTTAACCCCCTGGACAGGTAGTGTGCAGTTCTTC. Its translation: CASSLTPWTGSVQFF.

This chain links TRBV7-2 with TRBJ2-7; D not resolved. Trimming pared 4 bases from V and 0 bases from J, leaving 13 bases between. The germline V gene encodes CDR1 SGHTA and CDR2 FQGNSA. The CDR3 consists of 15 residues. CDR3 DNA: TGTGCCAGCAGCTCCTCCGGGTCCTCCTCCTACGAGCAGTACTTC. Translating it yields CASSSSGSSSYEQYF. The entire variable domain, with the rest obtained from reference TRBV7-2 and TRBJ2-7, is as follows: GAGVSQSPSNKVTEKGKDVELRCDPISGHTALYWYRQSLGQGLEFLIYFQGNSAPDKSGLPSDRFSAERTGGSVSTLTIQRTQQEDSAVYLCASSSSGSSSYEQYFGPGTRLTVT.

This clone has a handful of counts. The chain combines TRBV6-5 with TRBJ1-4, with a weak D call TRBD1 (6 bases). Germline V gives CDR1 MNHEY, CDR2 SVGAGI. Trimming left V 4 bases short and J 3 bases short, with 15 bases between. The CDR3 contains 16 residues. CDR3: CASSLQGGVANEKLFF. CDR3 sequence (DNA): TGTGCCAGCAGTTTACAGGGAGGTGTTGCTAATGAAAAACTGTTTTTT.

The CDR3 DNA sequence: TGCGCCAGCAGCTTGGGGTACGAGCAGTACTTC. It encodes CASSLGYEQYF. The chain carries TRBV5-1 and TRBJ2-7; no clear D. V was pared by 0 bases and J by 4 bases, with 2 bases between. The germline V gene encodes CDR1 SGHRS and CDR2 YFSETQ. The CDR3 covers 11 residues.

A single count supports this clone. This rearrangement joins TRBV5-1 to TRBJ2-7; D not certain. The CDR3 covers 14 residues. V was clipped by 2 bases and J by 0 bases, with 9 bases between them. The germline V gene encodes CDR1 SGHRS and CDR2 YFSETQ. The CDR3 coding sequence is TGCGCCAGCAGCTTTCATGGCCTCTCCTACGAGCAGTACTTC. This gives the protein CASSFHGLSYEQYF.